The TCR beta chain described here comes from a study of OX40 agonist ivuxolimab in advanced cancers. Whole-study context: Three patients, one with hepatocellular carcinoma and two with cutaneous melanoma, achieved partial responses.

The CDR3 runs to 13 residues. The trim removed 5 bases at V and 6 bases at J, leaving 3 bases unmatched. In germline, CDR1 is SGHTA, CDR2 FQGNSA. This table comes from immunoSEQ multiplex PCR, and its TCRdb copy is limited to in-frame clones, with some not included. Of roughly 80,000 clones listed, 85% to 90% are singletons. The genes are TRBV7-2 and TRBJ1-5, with 8 nucleotides matching TRBD1. This sequence originates from an adult with an advanced solid tumor such as melanoma, head and neck, liver or kidney cancer. Sample: CD4+ or CD8+ T cells sorted from blood, taken in a trial of the OX40 agonist ivuxolimab. The chain's CDR3 is CASSGQGGQPQHF. The CDR3, as DNA: TGTGCCAGCAGCGGACAGGGTGGTCAGCCCCAGCATTTT.